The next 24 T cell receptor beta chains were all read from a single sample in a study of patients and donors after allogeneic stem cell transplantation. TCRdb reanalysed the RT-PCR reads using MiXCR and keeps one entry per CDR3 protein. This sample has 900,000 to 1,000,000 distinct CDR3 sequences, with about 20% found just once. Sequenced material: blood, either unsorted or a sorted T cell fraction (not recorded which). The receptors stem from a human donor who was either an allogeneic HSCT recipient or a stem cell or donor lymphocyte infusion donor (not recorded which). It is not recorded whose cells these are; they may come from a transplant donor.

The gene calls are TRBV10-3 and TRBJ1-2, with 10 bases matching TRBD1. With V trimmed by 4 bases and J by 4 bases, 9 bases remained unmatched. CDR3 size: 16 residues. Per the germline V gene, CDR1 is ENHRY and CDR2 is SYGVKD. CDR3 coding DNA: TGTGCCATCAGTGCCGAATCGACAGGGGGCATCTATGGCTACACCTTC. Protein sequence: CAISAESTGGIYGYTF.

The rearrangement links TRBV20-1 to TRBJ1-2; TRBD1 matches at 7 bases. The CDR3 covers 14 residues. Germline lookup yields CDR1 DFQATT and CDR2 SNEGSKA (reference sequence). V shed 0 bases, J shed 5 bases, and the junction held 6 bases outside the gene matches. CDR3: CSARDRAGGYGYTF. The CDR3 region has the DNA TGCAGTGCTAGAGATCGGGCAGGGGGGTATGGCTACACCTTC.

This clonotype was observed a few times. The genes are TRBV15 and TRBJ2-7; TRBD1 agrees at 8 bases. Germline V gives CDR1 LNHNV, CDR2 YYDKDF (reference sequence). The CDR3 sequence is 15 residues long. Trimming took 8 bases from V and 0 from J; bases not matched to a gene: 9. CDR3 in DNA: TGTGCCACCGCTAACAGGGGGGAGAGCTCCTACGAGCAGTACTTC. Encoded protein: CATANRGESSYEQYF.

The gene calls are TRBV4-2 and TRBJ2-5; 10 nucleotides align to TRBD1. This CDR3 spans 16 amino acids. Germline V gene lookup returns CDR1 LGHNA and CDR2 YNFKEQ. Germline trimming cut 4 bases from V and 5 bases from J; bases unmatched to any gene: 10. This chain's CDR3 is CASSPLGDRGRETQYF. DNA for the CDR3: TGTGCCAGCAGCCCCTTAGGGGACAGGGGCCGGGAGACCCAGTACTTC.

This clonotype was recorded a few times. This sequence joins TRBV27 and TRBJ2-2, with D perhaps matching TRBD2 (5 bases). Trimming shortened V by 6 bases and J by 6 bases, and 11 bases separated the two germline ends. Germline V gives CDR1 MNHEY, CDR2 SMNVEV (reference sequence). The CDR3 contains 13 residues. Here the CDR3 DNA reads TGTGCCAGCAGGGACTCTAGGGCCGGGGAGCTGTTTTTT. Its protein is CASRDSRAGELFF.

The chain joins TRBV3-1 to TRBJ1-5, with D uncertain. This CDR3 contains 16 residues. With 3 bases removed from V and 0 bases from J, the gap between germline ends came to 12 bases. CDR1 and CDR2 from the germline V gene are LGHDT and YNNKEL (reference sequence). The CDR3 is CASSHEISFSNQPQHF. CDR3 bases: TGTGCCAGCAGCCATGAAATCTCGTTTAGCAATCAGCCCCAGCATTTT.

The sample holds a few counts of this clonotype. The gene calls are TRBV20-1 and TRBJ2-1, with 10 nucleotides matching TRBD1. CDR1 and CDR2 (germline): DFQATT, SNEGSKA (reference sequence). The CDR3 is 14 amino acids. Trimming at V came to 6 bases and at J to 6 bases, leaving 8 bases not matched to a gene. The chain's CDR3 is CSAVAGTGVNEQFF. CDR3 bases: TGCAGTGCCGTTGCCGGGACAGGGGTCAATGAGCAGTTCTTC.

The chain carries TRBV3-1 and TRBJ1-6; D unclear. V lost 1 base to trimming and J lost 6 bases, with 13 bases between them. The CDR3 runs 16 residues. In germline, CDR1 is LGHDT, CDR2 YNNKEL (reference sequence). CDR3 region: CASSQGPRRFNSPLHF. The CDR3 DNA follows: TGTGCCAGCAGCCAAGGCCCCCGCAGGTTTAATTCACCCCTCCACTTT.

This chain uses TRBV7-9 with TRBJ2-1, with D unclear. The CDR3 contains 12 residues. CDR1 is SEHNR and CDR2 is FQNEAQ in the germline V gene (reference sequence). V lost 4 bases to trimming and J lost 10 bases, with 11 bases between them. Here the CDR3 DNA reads TGTGCCAGCAGCTCTTTCACTCGAGAGCAGTTCTTC. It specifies CASSSFTREQFF.

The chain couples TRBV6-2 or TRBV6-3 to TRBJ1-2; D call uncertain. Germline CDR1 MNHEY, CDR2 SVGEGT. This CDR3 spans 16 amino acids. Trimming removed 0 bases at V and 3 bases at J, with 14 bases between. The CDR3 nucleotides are TGTGCCAGCAGTTACTCGATGACCGGCCGGGACTATGGCTACACCTTC. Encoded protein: CASSYSMTGRDYGYTF.

CDR3 protein: CSARVQGKGTDTQYF. The CDR3, as DNA: TGCAGTGCTAGGGTACAGGGGAAAGGCACAGATACGCAGTATTTT. V gene TRBV20-1 combines with J gene TRBJ2-3; the match to TRBD1 covers 7 bases. V gave up 3 bases and J gave up 1 base; unmatched junction bases: 7. Looked up from germline, CDR1 is DFQATT and CDR2 is SNEGSKA (reference sequence). The CDR3 contains 15 residues.

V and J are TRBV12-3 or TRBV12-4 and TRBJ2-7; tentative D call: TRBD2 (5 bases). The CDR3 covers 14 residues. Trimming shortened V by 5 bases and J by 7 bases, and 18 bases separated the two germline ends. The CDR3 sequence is CASSASPGSWEQYF. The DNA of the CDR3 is TGTGCCAGCAGTGCAAGCCCGGGATCTTGGGAGCAGTACTTC.

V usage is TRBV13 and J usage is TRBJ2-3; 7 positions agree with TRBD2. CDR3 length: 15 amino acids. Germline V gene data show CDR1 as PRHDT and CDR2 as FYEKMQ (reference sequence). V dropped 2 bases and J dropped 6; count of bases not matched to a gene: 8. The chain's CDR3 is CASSLLVAGIDTQYF. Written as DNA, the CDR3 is TGTGCCAGCAGCTTACTAGTAGCGGGTATTGATACGCAGTATTTT.

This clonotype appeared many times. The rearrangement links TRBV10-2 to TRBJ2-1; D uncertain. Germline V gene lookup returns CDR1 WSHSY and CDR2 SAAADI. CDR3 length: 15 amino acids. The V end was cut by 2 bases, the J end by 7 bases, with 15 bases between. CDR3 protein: CASSEGHPGLNEQFF. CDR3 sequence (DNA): TGCGCCAGCAGTGAGGGGCACCCTGGGTTGAATGAGCAGTTCTTC.

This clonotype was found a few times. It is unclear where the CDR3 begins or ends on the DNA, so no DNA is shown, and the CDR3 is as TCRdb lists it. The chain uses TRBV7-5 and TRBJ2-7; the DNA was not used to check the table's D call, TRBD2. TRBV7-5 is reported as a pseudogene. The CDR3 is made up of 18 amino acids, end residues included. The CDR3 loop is CISVPEPKLAGGTYEQYF.

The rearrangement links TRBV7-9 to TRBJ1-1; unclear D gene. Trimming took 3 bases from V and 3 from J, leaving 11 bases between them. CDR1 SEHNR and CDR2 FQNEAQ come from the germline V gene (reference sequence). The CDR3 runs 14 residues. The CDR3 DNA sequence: TGTGCCAGCAGCTTTAAGGAGGGCCACACTGAAGCTTTCTTT. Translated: CASSFKEGHTEAFF.

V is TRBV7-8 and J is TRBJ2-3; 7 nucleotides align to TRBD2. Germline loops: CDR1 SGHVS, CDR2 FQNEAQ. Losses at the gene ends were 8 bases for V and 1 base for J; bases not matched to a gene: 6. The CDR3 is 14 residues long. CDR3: CASGGVGGTDTQYF. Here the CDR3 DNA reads TGTGCCAGCGGGGGGGTCGGCGGCACAGATACGCAGTATTTT.

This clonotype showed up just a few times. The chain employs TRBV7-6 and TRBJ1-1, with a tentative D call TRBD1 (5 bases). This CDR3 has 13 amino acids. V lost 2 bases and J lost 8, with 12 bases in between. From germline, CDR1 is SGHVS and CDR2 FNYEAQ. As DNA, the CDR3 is TGTGCCAGCAGCTTAAGGGACGGATCAGAAGCTTTCTTT. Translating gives CASSLRDGSEAFF.

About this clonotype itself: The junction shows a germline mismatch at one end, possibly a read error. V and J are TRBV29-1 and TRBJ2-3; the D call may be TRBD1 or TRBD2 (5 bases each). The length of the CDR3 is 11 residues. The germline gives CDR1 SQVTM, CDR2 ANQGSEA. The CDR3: CSVEDSGTPWF. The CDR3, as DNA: TGCAGCGTTGAAGACTCCGGGACCCCCTGGTTT.

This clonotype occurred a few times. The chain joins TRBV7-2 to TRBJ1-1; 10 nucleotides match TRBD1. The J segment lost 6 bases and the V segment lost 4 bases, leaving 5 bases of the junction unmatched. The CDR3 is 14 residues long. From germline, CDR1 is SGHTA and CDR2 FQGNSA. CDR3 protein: CASSYRQGAAEAFF. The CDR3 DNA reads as TGTGCCAGCAGCTATCGACAGGGGGCAGCTGAAGCTTTCTTT.

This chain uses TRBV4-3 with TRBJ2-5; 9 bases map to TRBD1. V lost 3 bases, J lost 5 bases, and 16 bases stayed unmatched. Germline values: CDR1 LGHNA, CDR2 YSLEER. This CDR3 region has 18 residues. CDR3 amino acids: CASSHQSGPGQGRETQYF. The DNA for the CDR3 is TGCGCCAGCAGCCATCAATCGGGGCCGGGACAGGGTCGGGAGACCCAGTACTTC.

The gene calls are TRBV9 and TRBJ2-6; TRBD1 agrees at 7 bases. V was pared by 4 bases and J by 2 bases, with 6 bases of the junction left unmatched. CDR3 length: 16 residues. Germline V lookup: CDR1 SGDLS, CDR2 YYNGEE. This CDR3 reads CASSPYTGAGANVLTF. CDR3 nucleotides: TGTGCCAGCAGCCCCTATACAGGGGCTGGGGCCAACGTCCTGACTTTC.

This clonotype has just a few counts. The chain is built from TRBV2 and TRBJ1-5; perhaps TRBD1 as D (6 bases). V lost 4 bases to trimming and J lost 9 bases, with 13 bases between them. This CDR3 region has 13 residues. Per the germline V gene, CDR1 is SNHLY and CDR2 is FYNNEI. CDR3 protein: CASSGKQGWPQHF. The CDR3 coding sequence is TGTGCCAGCAGTGGAAAGCAGGGGTGGCCCCAGCATTTT.

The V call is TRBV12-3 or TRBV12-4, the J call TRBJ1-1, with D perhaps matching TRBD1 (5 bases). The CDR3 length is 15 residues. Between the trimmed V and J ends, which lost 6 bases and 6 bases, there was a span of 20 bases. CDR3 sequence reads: CASSHIPHAGAEAFF. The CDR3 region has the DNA TGTGCCAGCAGCCATATTCCCCATGCGGGGGCTGAAGCTTTCTTT.